A selection of T cell receptor beta chains follows, all from one sample in a study of blood T cell repertoires in COVID-19. This table comes from immunoSEQ multiplex PCR, and its TCRdb copy is limited to in-frame clones, with some not included. The data hold about 130,000 clones, with 80% to 85% observed a single time. Sequencing was done on a sample of peripheral blood. The receptors shown here come from a woman between 45 and 65 years old with acute or convalescent COVID-19. CDR3s include the opening cysteine and the closing phenylalanine or tryptophan. A D gene is named only where the DNA matches it firmly. Not every row has a clone size; where given, it reads once, few, many or a size class.

j_gene	d_gene	abundance	v_gene	CDR3aa	CDR3nt
TRBJ1-2	TRBD1	-	TRBV6-5	CASRTTGSGYGYTF	TGTGCCAGCAGGACGACAGGGTCTGGGTATGGCTACACCTTC
TRBJ2-7	TRBD1	-	TRBV28	CASSTPGQLYEQYF	TGTGCCAGCAGTACACCGGGACAGTTGTACGAGCAGTACTTC
TRBJ1-5	TRBD1	-	TRBV4-2	CASSPGQVSNQPQHF	TGTGCCAGCAGCCCGGGACAGGTTAGCAATCAGCCCCAGCATTTT
TRBJ1-4	TRBD1	-	TRBV9	CASSVLSGQGREKLFF	TGTGCCAGCAGCGTTTTGTCGGGACAGGGAAGAGAAAAACTGTTTTTT
TRBJ1-2	-	once	TRBV4-2	CASSQDASRDYGYTF	TGTGCCAGCAGCCAAGATGCGTCTAGAGACTATGGCTACACCTTC
TRBJ2-3	TRBD2	-	TRBV6-4	CASSDGGADTQYF	TGTGCCAGCAGTGACGGGGGGGCAGATACGCAGTATTTT
TRBJ1-2	TRBD1	-	TRBV24-1	CATIMDRGGNQNYGYTF	TGTGCCACAATAATGGACAGGGGGGGAAACCAAAACTATGGCTACACCTTC
TRBJ2-3	TRBD1	-	TRBV30	CAWMGQVGLDTQYF	TGTGCCTGGATGGGACAGGTTGGGTTGGATACGCAGTATTTT
TRBJ2-2	TRBD1	once	TRBV19	CASSMSTGGWELFF	TGTGCCAGTAGTATGAGTACAGGGGGGTGGGAGCTGTTTTTT
TRBJ1-4	-	-	TRBV18	CASSPMVRRRPNEKLFF	TGTGCCAGCTCACCAATGGTCCGACGGAGGCCTAATGAAAAACTGTTTTTT
TRBJ2-6	TRBD1	-	TRBV15	CATRDSSSGANVLTF	TGTGCCACCCGGGACAGCTCCTCTGGGGCCAACGTCCTGACTTTC
TRBJ2-3	TRBD1	-	TRBV29-1	CSDLDRGDGDTQYF	TGCAGCGACCTAGACAGGGGGGACGGAGATACGCAGTATTTT
TRBJ2-2	TRBD2	-	TRBV7-9	CASSNNAGLAGVGGELFF	TGTGCCAGCAGCAATAATGCCGGACTAGCGGGAGTCGGCGGGGAGCTGTTTTTT
TRBJ1-2	TRBD1	few	TRBV3-1/TRBV3-2	CASTQGASGYTF	TGTGCCAGCACACAGGGGGCAAGTGGCTACACCTTC
TRBJ1-6	-	-	TRBV5-1	CASREHTNSPLHF	TGCGCCAGCAGAGAACACACCAATTCACCCCTCCACTTT
TRBJ2-7	TRBD1	-	TRBV10-3	CAISVAGTDRGEQYF	TGTGCCATCAGTGTTGCCGGGACAGATCGGGGCGAGCAGTACTTC
TRBJ1-1	TRBD1	-	TRBV28	CASSPLARGTNTEAFF	TGTGCCAGCAGTCCTCTAGCCAGGGGGACGAACACTGAAGCTTTCTTT
TRBJ2-2	TRBD1	-	TRBV5-4	CASSLAGQGAGGELFF	TGTGCCAGCAGCTTGGCCGGACAGGGGGCGGGCGGGGAGCTGTTTTTT
TRBJ1-1	-	-	TRBV27	CASLGRGEGTEAFF	TGTGCCAGCTTAGGGCGAGGGGAGGGGACTGAAGCTTTCTTT
TRBJ2-3	TRBD2	-	TRBV18	CASSPLAGGGTDTQYF	TGTGCCAGCTCACCCCTAGCGGGCGGAGGGACAGATACGCAGTATTTT
TRBJ2-3	TRBD2	-	TRBV19	CASSPREGESTDTQYF	TGTGCCAGTAGTCCCCGGGAGGGGGAAAGCACAGATACGCAGTATTTT
TRBJ2-7	-	-	TRBV7-2	CTSSFWASYEQYF	TGTACCAGCAGCTTTTGGGCCTCCTACGAGCAGTACTTC
TRBJ1-4	-	-	TRBV30	CACPWDGGANEKLFF	TGTGCCTGCCCCTGGGACGGAGGGGCTAATGAAAAACTGTTTTTT
TRBJ2-2	TRBD2	-	TRBV7-3	CASTSPGGTGELFF	TGTGCCAGCACATCTCCGGGGGGCACCGGGGAGCTGTTTTTT
TRBJ1-2	-	-	TRBV5-1	CASSLGEGSVGYTF	TGCGCCAGCAGCTTGGGAGAGGGATCGGTTGGCTACACCTTC
TRBJ2-7	-	-	TRBV19	CASSMGSAGAYEQYF	TGTGCCAGTAGTATGGGATCGGCAGGGGCCTACGAGCAGTACTTC
TRBJ1-5	-	-	TRBV30	CAWSVSSGHQPQHF	TGTGCCTGGAGTGTAAGCAGCGGCCATCAGCCCCAGCATTTT
TRBJ1-1	TRBD1	once	TRBV18	CASSPGTGGAYGEAFF	TGTGCCAGCTCACCCGGGACAGGGGGCGCTTATGGTGAAGCTTTCTTT
TRBJ2-2	-	-	TRBV5-1	CASSGGTVNTGELFF	TGCGCCAGCAGCGGGGGGACAGTTAACACCGGGGAGCTGTTTTTT